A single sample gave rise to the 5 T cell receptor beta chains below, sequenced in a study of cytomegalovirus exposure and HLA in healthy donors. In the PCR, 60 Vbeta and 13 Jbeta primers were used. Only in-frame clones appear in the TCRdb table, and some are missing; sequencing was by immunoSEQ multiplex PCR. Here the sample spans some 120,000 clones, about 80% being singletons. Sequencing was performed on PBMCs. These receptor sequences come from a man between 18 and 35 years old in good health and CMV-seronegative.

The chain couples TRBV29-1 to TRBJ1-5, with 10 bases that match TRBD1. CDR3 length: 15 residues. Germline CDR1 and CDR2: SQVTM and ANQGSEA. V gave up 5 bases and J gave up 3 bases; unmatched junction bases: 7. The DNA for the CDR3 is TGCAGCGTTTCCCTCGGGACAGGGGACAATCAGCCCCAGCATTTT. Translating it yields CSVSLGTGDNQPQHF.

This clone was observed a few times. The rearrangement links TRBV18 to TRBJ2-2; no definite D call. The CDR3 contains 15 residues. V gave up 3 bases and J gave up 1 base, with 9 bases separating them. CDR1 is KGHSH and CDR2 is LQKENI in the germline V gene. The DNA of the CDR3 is TGTGCCAGCTCACCTCAACAGAAGAACACCGGGGAGCTGTTTTTT. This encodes CASSPQQKNTGELFF.

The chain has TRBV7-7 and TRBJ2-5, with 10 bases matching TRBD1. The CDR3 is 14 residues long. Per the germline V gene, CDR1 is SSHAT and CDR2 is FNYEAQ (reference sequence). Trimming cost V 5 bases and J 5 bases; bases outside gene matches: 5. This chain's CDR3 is CASSRTGGGETQYF. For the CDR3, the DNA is TGTGCCAGCAGCCGGACAGGGGGAGGGGAGACCCAGTACTTC.

CDR3 sequence (DNA): TGTGCCAGCAGCTTCGGGGGACAGGGGGCTGGAAACACCATATATTTT. Its protein is CASSFGGQGAGNTIYF. This chain joins TRBV5-4 and TRBJ1-3, with 11 bases fitting TRBD1. The germline gives CDR1 SGHNT, CDR2 YYREEE (reference sequence). This CDR3 is built from 16 residues. Unmatched junction bases numbered 3, after V lost 2 bases and J lost 2 bases. Based on the CDR3 plus reference TRBV5-4 and TRBJ1-3, the full variable domain is ETGVTQSPTHLIKTRGQQVTLRCSSQSGHNTVSWYQQALGQGPQFIFQYYREEENGRGNFPPRFSGLQFPNYSSELNVNALELDDSALYLCASSFGGQGAGNTIYFGEGSWLTVV.

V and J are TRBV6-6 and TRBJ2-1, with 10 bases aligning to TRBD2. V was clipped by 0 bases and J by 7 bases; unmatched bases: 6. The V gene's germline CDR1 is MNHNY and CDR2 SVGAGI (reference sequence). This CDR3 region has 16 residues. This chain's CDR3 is CASSYSTSGGVNEQFF. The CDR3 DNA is TGTGCCAGCAGTTACTCGACAAGCGGGGGGGTGAATGAGCAGTTCTTC.